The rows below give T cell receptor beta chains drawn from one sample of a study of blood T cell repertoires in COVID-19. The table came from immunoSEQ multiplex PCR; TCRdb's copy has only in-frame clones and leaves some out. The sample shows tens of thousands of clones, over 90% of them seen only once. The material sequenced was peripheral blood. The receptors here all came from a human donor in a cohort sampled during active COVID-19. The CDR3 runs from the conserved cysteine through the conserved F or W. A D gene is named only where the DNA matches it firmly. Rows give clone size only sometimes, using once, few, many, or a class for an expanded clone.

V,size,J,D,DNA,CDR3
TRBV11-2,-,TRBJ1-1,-,TGTGCCAGCAGCTTATGGAAATGGGAGGAAGGTGAAGCTTTCTTT,CASSLWKWEEGEAFF
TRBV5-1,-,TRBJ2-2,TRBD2,TGCGCCAGCAGTGACCGGACGGGAGGTGACACCGGGGAGCTGTTTTTT,CASSDRTGGDTGELFF
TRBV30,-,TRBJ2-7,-,TGTGCCTGGAGGGGCCTAGCTGGCTCCTACGAGCAGTACTTC,CAWRGLAGSYEQYF
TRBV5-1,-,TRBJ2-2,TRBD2,TGCGCCAGCAGCTCGGGACTAACCTTCACCGGGGAGCTGTTTTTT,CASSSGLTFTGELFF
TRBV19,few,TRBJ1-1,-,TGTGCCAGTAGTATTATTCAGGACTTGGAGCCTGAAGCTTTCTTT,CASSIIQDLEPEAFF
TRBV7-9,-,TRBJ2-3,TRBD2,TGTGCCAGCAGCTCGGGACTAGCGGGGGGCACAGATACGCAGTATTTT,CASSSGLAGGTDTQYF
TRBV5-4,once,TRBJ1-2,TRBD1,TGTGCCAGCAGACCCCGGGGGACAGCATATGGCTACACCTTC,CASRPRGTAYGYTF
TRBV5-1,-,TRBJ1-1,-,TGCGCCAGCAGCTTGAGGGGTGGCACTGAAGCTTTCTTT,CASSLRGGTEAFF
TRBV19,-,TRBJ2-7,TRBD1,TGTGCCAGTAGTATGTCCCCCGGGACAGGGGGCTACGAGCAGTACTTC,CASSMSPGTGGYEQYF
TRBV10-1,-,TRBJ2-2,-,TGCGCCAGCAGTGAGGAATCCTCGGGGACCGGGGAGCTGTTTTTT,CASSEESSGTGELFF
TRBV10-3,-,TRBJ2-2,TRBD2,TGTGCCATCCGGCGGGGGGGTGCGGCCGGGGAGCTGTTTTTT,CAIRRGGAAGELFF
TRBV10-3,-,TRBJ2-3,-,TGTGCCATCGGAGGACCCAAGGGAGAGGGCACAGATACGCAGTATTTT,CAIGGPKGEGTDTQYF
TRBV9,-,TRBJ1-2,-,TGTGCCAGCAGCGTAGCTGCTAACTATGGCTACACCTTC,CASSVAANYGYTF
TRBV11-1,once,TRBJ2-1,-,TGTGCCAGCAGCTTTAACGGGAATGAGCAGTTCTTC,CASSFNGNEQFF
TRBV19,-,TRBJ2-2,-,TGTGCCAGTAGTATAGTCCCGGGGGACGGGGAGCTGTTTTTT,CASSIVPGDGELFF
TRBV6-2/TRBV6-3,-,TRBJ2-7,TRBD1,TGTGCCAGCAGTATAGACAGGGTTTTGACCTACGACAACTACGAGCAGTACTTC,CASSIDRVLTYDNYEQYF
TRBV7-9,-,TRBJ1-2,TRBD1,TGTGCCAGCAGCTTTGGCCGGGACAGGGTAAATGGCTACACCTTC,CASSFGRDRVNGYTF
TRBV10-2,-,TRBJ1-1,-,TGCGCCAGCAGTGTTGGGTACAGATCGGCGGGCACTGAAGCTTTCTTT,CASSVGYRSAGTEAFF
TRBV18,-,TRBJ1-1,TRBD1,TGTGCCAGCTCACCTCGAGGACAGGGAGGGGCTGAAGCTTTCTTT,CASSPRGQGGAEAFF
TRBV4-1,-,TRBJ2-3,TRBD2,TGCGCCAGCAGCCAAGTTGGACTAGCGGGGACAGATACGCAGTATTTT,CASSQVGLAGTDTQYF
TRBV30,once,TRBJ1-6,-,TGTGCCTGGAGATGGACTGAGTATAATTCACCCCTCCACTTT,CAWRWTEYNSPLHF
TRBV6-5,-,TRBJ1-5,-,TGTGCCAGCAGTTACTCGGGAGGGATGAATCAGCCCCAGCATTTT,CASSYSGGMNQPQHF
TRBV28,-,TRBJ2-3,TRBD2,TGTGCCAGCAGTTTATCGAGACTAGCAGTGCAGTATTTT,CASSLSRLAVQYF
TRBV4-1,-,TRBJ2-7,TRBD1,TGCGCCAGCAGCCCTAAGACAGGGAGTGCCGAGCAGTACTTC,CASSPKTGSAEQYF
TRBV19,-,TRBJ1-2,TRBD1,TGTGCCAGTAGTATTACAGGGGGCGCAGGTGGCTACACCTTC,CASSITGGAGGYTF
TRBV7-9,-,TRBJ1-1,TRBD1,TGTGCCAGCAGCTTAGTTGGGGACAGGGGGTTCACTGAAGCTTTCTTT,CASSLVGDRGFTEAFF
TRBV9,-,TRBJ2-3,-,TGTGCCAGCAGCGTACGGCAGTCAGGGGTCACAGATACGCAGTATTTT,CASSVRQSGVTDTQYF
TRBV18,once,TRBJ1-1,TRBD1,TGTGCCAGCTCACCGGGACAGGGGACGAACACTGAAGCTTTCTTT,CASSPGQGTNTEAFF
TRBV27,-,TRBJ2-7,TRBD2,TGTGCCAGCAGTCCAGCGGGGTTGTACTCCTACGAGCAGTACTTC,CASSPAGLYSYEQYF
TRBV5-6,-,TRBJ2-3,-,TGTGCCAGCACCCCGTCTCGCACAGATACGCAGTATTTT,CASTPSRTDTQYF
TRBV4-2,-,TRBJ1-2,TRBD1,TGTGCCAGCAGCCAAGGGGCGGACAGGGCCAATGGCTACACCTTC,CASSQGADRANGYTF